One T cell receptor (beta chain) is described in this entry. Its cognate antigen is unknown. V was cut by 1 base and J by 6 bases, with 10 bases left in between. The CDR3 spans 13 residues. Germline CDR1 and CDR2: SGHRS and YFSETQ. A roughly 200 ng quantity of DNA, 25,000 to 35,000 T cell genomes, went into the sorted-subset replicate PCRs. Sequencing was performed with immunoSEQ multiplex PCR; in TCRdb, only in-frame clones are kept and a portion is missing. In the table there are some 2 million clones, about 95% of which are singletons. These data belong to a study of shared clonotypes between healthy human individuals. Overall study findings and caveats: Sharing across four donors was highest in naive CD4 (approximately 5%) and lowest in memory CD8 (roughly 0.4%). The study sampled only blood, and tissue repertoires likely differ.

Cells designated naive CD8 were CD45RO-negative and were positively selected for CCR7, with terminally differentiated effector memory CD45RA+ cells excluded. Donors were healthy HIV-negative adults without recently reported acute infections or vaccinations. The clonotype originates from a man younger than 30 in good health. The material sequenced was naive CD8+ T cells sorted from blood. The chain recombines TRBV5-1 with TRBJ1-2; D call uncertain. This CDR3 is CASSLSSGDGYTF. CDR3 sequence (DNA): TGCGCCAGCAGCTTGAGCTCCGGGGATGGCTACACCTTC.